The sequence of this TCR beta chain was determined in a study of T cells in Graves' hyperthyroidism and ophthalmopathy. In patients aged 18 to 65, hyperthyroidism was newly diagnosed, with duration under 2 months. The study left out patients who had uncontrolled infection, other autoimmune disease, pregnancy or lactation. Diagnosis relied on clinical symptoms, serum thyroxine and TRAb, thyroid ultrasound and orbital computed tomography. The V and J ends lost 4 bases and 0 bases respectively, with 13 bases between them. From germline, CDR1 is ENHRY and CDR2 SYGVKD. The CDR3 contains 15 residues. This clonotype was detected only a few times. From RNA transcripts, TCR beta CDR3 regions were amplified. In the first-round RT-PCR of the TCR CDR3, the HTBI primer set was used. TCRdb used MiXCR to reprocess the multiplex PCR reads, holding one entry per CDR3 protein. The repertoire includes some 510,000 distinct CDR3 sequences, around 42% of them detected once, and 6.5% to 9% sits in the top ten.

Sequences were obtained from peripheral blood or thyroid tissue (not recorded which). This chain links TRBV10-3 with TRBJ2-7; no clear D gene. The sequence was obtained from a woman under 30 with Graves' hyperthyroidism. The CDR3 DNA reads TGTGCCATCAGTGGCCCCCCCCCAAGCTCCTACGAGCAGTACTTC. Translated, it gives CAISGPPPSSYEQYF.